The T cell receptor (beta chain) under discussion was sequenced for a study of blood T cell repertoires in COVID-19. How the authors handled the data: Nucleated cell counts were estimated from reference gene primer amplification. Libraries were prepared by immunoSEQ multiplex PCR; TCRdb keeps only in-frame clonotypes and omits some of them. The DNA was the basis for D and trimming; V, J and clone size are from that table. The data hold tens of thousands of clones, with 65% to 90% observed a single time. The germline V gene has CDR1 GTSNPN and CDR2 SVGIG (reference sequence). This CDR3 contains 13 residues. Trimming took 0 bases from V and 9 from J, leaving 15 bases between them.

The receptor was derived from a man of 80 years or more with acute or convalescent COVID-19. The rearrangement links TRBV30 to TRBJ2-7; D is perhaps TRBD2 (5 bases). Sequencing used peripheral blood. The chain's CDR3 is CAWSVVSEAGQYF. In DNA form, the CDR3 reads TGTGCCTGGAGTGTAGTTAGCGAGGCGGGGCAGTACTTC. The entire variable domain, with the rest obtained from reference TRBV30 and TRBJ2-7, is as follows: SQTIHQWPATLVQPVGSPLSLECTVEGTSNPNLYWYRQAAGRGLQLLFYSVGIGQISSEVPQNLSASRPQDRQFILSSKKLLLSDSGFYLCAWSVVSEAGQYFGPGTRLTVT.